A single sample gave rise to the 17 T cell receptor beta chains below, sequenced in a study of blood T cell repertoires in COVID-19. Measured with immunoSEQ multiplex PCR; TCRdb has only the in-frame clones, and not every one. Here the sample spans approximately 250,000 clones, roughly 85% being singletons. Sequenced: PBMCs or T cells enriched from blood (not recorded which). Source of these receptors: a woman between 50 and 59 years old with acute COVID-19.

The table lists this clone with a few counts. V is TRBV7-2 and J is TRBJ2-3, with TRBD2 identical over 7 bases. The CDR3 has 16 residues. Germline V lookup: CDR1 SGHTA, CDR2 FQGNSA. V shed 4 bases and J 3 bases; nucleotides not matched to a gene: 10. The CDR3 here is CASSSFLGGWTDTQYF. The CDR3 nucleotides read TGTGCCAGCAGCTCCTTTTTGGGGGGGTGGACAGATACGCAGTATTTT.

The chain is built from TRBV3-1 (or the pseudogene TRBV3-2) and TRBJ2-2; 10 bases align to TRBD2. There are 19 residues in the CDR3. Germline values: CDR1 LGHDT, CDR2 YNNKEL (reference sequence). The V gene end was trimmed by 2 bases and the J gene end by 5 bases; junction bases not matched to a gene: 14. As DNA, the CDR3 is TGTGCCAGCAGCCAATGGGGTCCAGCGGGGGGGCCAAGAACCGGGGAGCTGTTTTTT. Protein sequence: CASSQWGPAGGPRTGELFF.

V usage is TRBV7-2 and J usage is TRBJ2-5; TRBD1 matches 7 bases. CDR3 length equals 14 residues. V shed 4 bases, J shed 1 base, and the junction held 3 bases outside the gene matches. Looked up from germline, CDR1 is SGHTA and CDR2 is FQGNSA. CDR3 nucleotides: TGTGCCAGCAGCTCGGGACAGATCCAAGAGACCCAGTACTTC. Protein sequence: CASSSGQIQETQYF.

The V gene is TRBV5-1, the J gene TRBJ1-2; TRBD1 is a possible D gene (5 bases). Trimming cost V 4 bases and J 3 bases, with 16 bases left between them. The CDR3 length is 15 residues. Germline V lookup: CDR1 SGHRS, CDR2 YFSETQ. Written as DNA, the CDR3 is TGCGCCAGCAGCCGGACGCCACAAGGGGACTATGGCTACACCTTC. It encodes CASSRTPQGDYGYTF.

J is TRBJ2-1 and V is TRBV4-2, with a possible D match to TRBD2 (6 bases). There are 16 residues in the CDR3. V gave up 2 bases and J gave up 5 bases, with 16 bases separating them. The V gene's germline CDR1 is LGHNA and CDR2 YNFKEQ. The CDR3 nucleotides read TGTGCCAGCAGCCAAAACTTACCGGGACTCAACAATGAGCAGTTCTTC. It yields the protein CASSQNLPGLNNEQFF.

A few counts support this clone. The genes are TRBV2 and TRBJ1-2; the D gene is possibly TRBD1 (6 bases). The CDR3 length is 14 residues. The V gene lost 7 bases and the J gene lost 0 bases, with 12 bases spanning the gap. Germline assignment: CDR1 SNHLY and CDR2 FYNNEI. The CDR3 nucleotides read TGTGCCAGCACCAGAGCAGGGGCTAACTATGGCTACACCTTC. Translated: CASTRAGANYGYTF.

The chain joins TRBV6-5 to TRBJ1-2, with no clear D. This CDR3 is built from 15 residues. Per germline, CDR1 MNHEY and CDR2 SVGAGI. With 8 bases removed from V and 1 base from J, the gap between germline ends came to 17 bases. For the CDR3, the DNA is TGTGCCAGCTCTCGGTTTTCACCTGATAACTATGGCTACACCTTC. Translated: CASSRFSPDNYGYTF.

The rearrangement joins TRBV2 to TRBJ1-1, with D unresolved. The CDR3 spans 14 residues. Trimming shortened V by 6 bases and J by 1 base, and 12 bases separated the two germline ends. Germline V CDR1 and CDR2: SNHLY, FYNNEI. CDR3 sequence (DNA): TGTGCCAGCAGCCATCCTACAGAGAACACTGAAGCTTTCTTT. Its translation: CASSHPTENTEAFF.

This chain links TRBV3-1 (or the pseudogene TRBV3-2) with TRBJ1-2; maybe TRBD1 (5 bases). V lost 1 base and J lost 4, with 16 bases in between. CDR1 is LGHDT, CDR2 YNNKEL, per germline (reference sequence). The CDR3 runs 16 residues. The CDR3 coding sequence is TGTGCCAGCAGCCAAGCTGTGGGGGGGGGAGGCTATGGCTACACCTTC. Residues: CASSQAVGGGGYGYTF.

The chain recombines TRBV7-2 with TRBJ2-7; 8 bases align to TRBD2. CDR3 length equals 16 residues. Germline CDR1 is SGHTA and CDR2 is FQGNSA. V lost 4 bases, J lost 3 bases, and 11 bases stayed unmatched. Here the CDR3 reads CASSSVTSGGYYEQYF. CDR3 DNA sequence: TGTGCCAGCAGCTCCGTTACCAGCGGGGGATACTACGAGCAGTACTTC.

The chain carries TRBV7-6 and TRBJ1-5, with 7 positions matching TRBD1. CDR1 SGHVS and CDR2 FNYEAQ come from the germline V gene. J lost 0 bases, V lost 3 bases, and 8 bases had no gene match. This CDR3 has 17 residues. The chain's CDR3 is CASSFGAGGTSNQPQHF. CDR3 sequence (DNA): TGTGCCAGCAGCTTTGGGGCAGGGGGAACTAGCAATCAGCCCCAGCATTTT.

Only one count was recorded for this clone. The V and J genes are TRBV12-3 or TRBV12-4 and TRBJ1-2, with D tentatively TRBD1 (5 bases). V dropped 3 bases and J dropped 8 bases, with 13 bases sitting between them. The CDR3 loop spans 13 amino acids. CDR3 DNA sequence: TGTGCCAGCAGTTTTCAGGGAATTAGGGGCTACACCTTC. Translated: CASSFQGIRGYTF.

The rearrangement joins TRBV19 to TRBJ1-5; D not resolved. Germline V gene lookup returns CDR1 LNHDA and CDR2 SQIVND (reference sequence). The V end was cut by 5 bases, the J end by 6 bases, with 11 bases between. The CDR3 is 13 amino acids. CDR3 sequence: CASSAARGQPQHF. DNA of the CDR3: TGTGCCAGTAGTGCCGCCCGGGGTCAGCCCCAGCATTTT.

This clone was counted a few times. The chain carries TRBV11-2 and TRBJ1-6; no clear D. V shed 5 bases and J shed 6 bases, with 14 bases lying between them. The CDR3 loop spans 15 amino acids. Per germline, CDR1 SGHAT and CDR2 FQNNGV. The CDR3 reads CASSENTVSNSPLHF. CDR3 sequence (DNA): TGTGCCAGCAGCGAAAATACAGTATCTAATTCACCCCTCCACTTT. Full variable domain (remainder filled in from reference TRBV11-2 and TRBJ1-6): EAGVAQSPRYKIIEKRQSVAFWCNPISGHATLYWYQQILGQGPKLLIQFQNNGVVDDSQLPKDRFSAERLKGVDSTLKIQPAKLEDSAVYLCASSENTVSNSPLHFGNGTRLTVT.

The J gene is TRBJ2-7, the V gene TRBV20-1; 8 positions agree with TRBD1. Germline V gives CDR1 DFQATT, CDR2 SNEGSKA (reference sequence). This CDR3 has 10 residues. The J segment lost 10 bases and the V segment lost 6 bases, leaving 5 bases of the junction unmatched. The CDR3 DNA is TGCAGTGCATTGACAGGGGTACAGTACTTC. Translating it yields CSALTGVQYF.

On this clone: The sample carries other DNA sequences with the same CDR3. The V call is TRBV12-3 or TRBV12-4, the J call TRBJ2-5; the D is unclear. Between the trimmed V and J ends, which lost 1 base and 2 bases, there was a span of 5 bases. The CDR3 covers 13 residues. The CDR3 region has the DNA TGTGCCAGCAGTTTAGGCGGACAAGAGACCCAGTACTTC. This sequence encodes CASSLGGQETQYF.

V and J are TRBV10-2 and TRBJ1-5; 9 bases are a match to TRBD1. This CDR3 is 13 amino acids long. Germline CDR1 WSHSY, CDR2 SAAADI. V lost 11 bases, J lost 6 bases, and 8 bases stayed unmatched. The CDR3 bases are TGCGCCTCCGGGACAGGGAGAAGTCAGCCCCAGCATTTT. Amino acids: CASGTGRSQPQHF.